This T cell receptor beta chain was recorded in a study of T cell repertoires in cytomegalovirus infection. Study-level background: Carrying CMV and the relevant HLA type showed in public TCR beta signatures. Study findings and constraints: Individuals carrying CMV plus the relevant HLA were identified by cumulative frequency of public TCR beta families. What dominated the ex vivo response were HLA-C-restricted CMV-specific TCR beta clonotypes.

CDR1 and CDR2 from the germline V gene are SGHRS and YFSETQ. V shed 3 bases, J shed 0 bases, and the junction held 1 base outside the gene matches. The CDR3 consists of 15 residues. TCRdb called the reads again in MiXCR, with one record for every CDR3 protein. The table records around 530,000 distinct CDR3 sequences, 16% of them present only once. Note on this clonotype: Its target is not known.

The specimen was CD8+ T cells from PBMCs. The chain links TRBV5-1 to TRBJ2-2, with 8 bases matching TRBD1. This receptor was taken from a human donor in good health (CMV status not recorded). Some clones in this sample may be carry-over from other donors' samples. Written as DNA, the CDR3 is TGCGCCAGCAGCTGGGACAGGCCGAACACCGGGGAGCTGTTTTTT. Its translation: CASSWDRPNTGELFF.